Presented here are 3 T cell receptor beta chains from one specimen sequenced in a study of T cells after yellow fever vaccination. One entry per CDR3 protein results from TCRdb running MiXCR on the 5' RACE reads. Of 250,000 to 350,000 distinct CDR3 sequences in the sample, 7.5% to 9% were seen once. The specimen was CD4+ T cells sorted from PBMCs, collected 5 days after the yellow fever booster vaccination. The receptors were gathered from a man between 18 and 35 years old who received the YFV17D yellow fever vaccine.

This clonotype was counted ten times or more. The chain couples TRBV4-1 to TRBJ2-1; no firm D call. There are 15 residues in the CDR3. V was pared by 1 base and J by 8 bases, with 15 bases between. CDR1 MGHRA and CDR2 YSYEKL come from the germline V gene. The CDR3 loop reads CASSQGIDEVHEQFF. The CDR3 nucleotides read TGCGCCAGCAGCCAAGGGATAGACGAGGTCCATGAGCAGTTCTTC.

This rearrangement joins TRBV2 to TRBJ2-5; 7 bases align to TRBD2. V lost 6 bases and J lost 3; bases outside the gene matches: 1. The CDR3 consists of 12 residues. CDR1 is SNHLY, CDR2 FYNNEI, per germline. In DNA form, the CDR3 reads TGTGCCAGCAGGGGAGGGGAAGAGACCCAGTACTTC. The encoded protein is CASRGGEETQYF.

The genes are TRBV29-1 and TRBJ2-3; tentatively, D is TRBD1 or TRBD2 (5 bases each). This CDR3 region has 15 residues. Between the trimmed V and J ends, which lost 6 bases and 0 bases, there was a span of 16 bases. Germline V gene data show CDR1 as SQVTM and CDR2 as ANQGSEA. This CDR3 reads CSVASGAASTDTQYF. CDR3 coding DNA: TGCAGCGTGGCCTCCGGGGCGGCGAGCACAGATACGCAGTATTTT.